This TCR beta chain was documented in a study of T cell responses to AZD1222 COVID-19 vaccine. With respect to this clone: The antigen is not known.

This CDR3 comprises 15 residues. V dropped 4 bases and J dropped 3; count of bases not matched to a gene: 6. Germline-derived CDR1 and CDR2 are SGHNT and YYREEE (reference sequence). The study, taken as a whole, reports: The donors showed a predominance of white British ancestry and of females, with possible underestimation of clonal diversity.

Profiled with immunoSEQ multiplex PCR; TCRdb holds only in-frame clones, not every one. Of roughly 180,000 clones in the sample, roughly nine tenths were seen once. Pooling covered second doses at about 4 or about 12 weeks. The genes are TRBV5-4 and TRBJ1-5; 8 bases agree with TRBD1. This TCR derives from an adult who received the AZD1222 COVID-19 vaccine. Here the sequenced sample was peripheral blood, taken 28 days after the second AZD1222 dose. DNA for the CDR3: TGTGCCAGCAGCAATGGACAGGGACCCAATCAGCCCCAGCATTTT. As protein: CASSNGQGPNQPQHF.